This T cell receptor beta chain was recovered during a study of blood T cell repertoires in COVID-19. About the study: Italy, Spain and the United States were the sources of the convalescent and acute COVID-19 samples. In each case, the material was cDNA or gDNA derived from T cells, B-cell-depleted T cells, or PBMCs.

With V trimmed by 2 bases and J by 3 bases, 6 bases remained unmatched. This CDR3 contains 15 residues. The germline gives CDR1 MNHEY, CDR2 SMNVEV (reference sequence). Seattle patients were enrolled while actively infected and followed longitudinally. Original handling: Scientists estimated how many nucleated cells there were by amplifying reference gene primers. Data came from immunoSEQ multiplex PCR; TCRdb stores just in-frame clones and leaves some out. V and J calls plus clone size are reproduced from that table; the DNA served to infer D and trimming. This table has roughly 160,000 clones, around 85% appearing once.

Sample: peripheral blood. The chain employs TRBV27 and TRBJ2-7, with 8 bases fitting TRBD1. The sequence came from an elderly man with COVID-19, enrolled during active disease. CDR3 DNA sequence: TGTGCCAGCAGTTTAGTGGGACAGGCGTTCTACGAGCAGTACTTC. Translating gives CASSLVGQAFYEQYF.